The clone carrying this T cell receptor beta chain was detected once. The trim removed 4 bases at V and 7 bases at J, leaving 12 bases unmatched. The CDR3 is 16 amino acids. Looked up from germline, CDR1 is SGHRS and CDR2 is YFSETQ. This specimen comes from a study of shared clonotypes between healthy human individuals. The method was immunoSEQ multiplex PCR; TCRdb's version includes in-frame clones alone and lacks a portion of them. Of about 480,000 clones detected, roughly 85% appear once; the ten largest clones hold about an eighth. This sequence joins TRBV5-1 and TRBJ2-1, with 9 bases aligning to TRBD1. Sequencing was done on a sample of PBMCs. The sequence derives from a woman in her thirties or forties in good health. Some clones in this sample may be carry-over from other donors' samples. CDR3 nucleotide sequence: TGCGCCAGCAGCACCACGGGGACAGGGACGAGAAATGAGCAGTTCTTC. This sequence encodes CASSTTGTGTRNEQFF. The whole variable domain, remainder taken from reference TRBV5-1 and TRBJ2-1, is KAGVTQTPRYLIKTRGQQVTLSCSPISGHRSVSWYQQTPGQGLQFLFEYFSETQRNKGNFPGRFSGRQFSNSRSEMNVSTLELGDSALYLCASSTTGTGTRNEQFFGPGTRLTVL.